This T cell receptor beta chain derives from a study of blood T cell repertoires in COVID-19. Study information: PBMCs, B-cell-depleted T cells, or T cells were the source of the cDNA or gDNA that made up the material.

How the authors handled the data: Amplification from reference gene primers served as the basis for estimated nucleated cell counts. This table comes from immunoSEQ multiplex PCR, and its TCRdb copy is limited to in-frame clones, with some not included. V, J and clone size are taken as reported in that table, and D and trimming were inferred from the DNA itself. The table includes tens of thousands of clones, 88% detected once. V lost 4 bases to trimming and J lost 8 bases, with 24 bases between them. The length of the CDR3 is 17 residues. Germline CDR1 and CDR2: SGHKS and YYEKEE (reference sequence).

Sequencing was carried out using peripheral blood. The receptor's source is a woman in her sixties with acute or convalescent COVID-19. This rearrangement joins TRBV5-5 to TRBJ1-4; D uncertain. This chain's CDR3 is CASSPRVLAPEEEKLFF. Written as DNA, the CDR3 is TGTGCCAGCAGCCCCCGGGTCCTCGCGCCCGAAGAGGAAAAACTGTTTTTT.